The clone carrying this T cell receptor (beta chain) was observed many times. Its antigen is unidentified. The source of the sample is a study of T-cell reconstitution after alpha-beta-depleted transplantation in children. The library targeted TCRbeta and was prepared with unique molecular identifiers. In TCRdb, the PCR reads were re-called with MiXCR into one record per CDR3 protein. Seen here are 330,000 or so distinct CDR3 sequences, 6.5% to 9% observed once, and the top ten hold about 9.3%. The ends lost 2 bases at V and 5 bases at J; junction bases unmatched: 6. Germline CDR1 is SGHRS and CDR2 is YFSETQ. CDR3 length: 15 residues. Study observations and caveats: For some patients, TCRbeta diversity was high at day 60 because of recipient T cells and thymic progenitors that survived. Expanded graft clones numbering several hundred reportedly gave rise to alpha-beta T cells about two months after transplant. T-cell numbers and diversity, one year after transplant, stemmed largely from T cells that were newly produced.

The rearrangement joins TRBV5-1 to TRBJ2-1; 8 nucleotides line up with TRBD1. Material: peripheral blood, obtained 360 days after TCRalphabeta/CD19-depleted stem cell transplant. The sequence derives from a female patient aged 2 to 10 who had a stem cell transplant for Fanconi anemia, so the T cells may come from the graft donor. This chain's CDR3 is CASSLQQGDHNEQFF. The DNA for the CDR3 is TGCGCCAGCAGCTTACAACAGGGGGATCACAATGAGCAGTTCTTC.